The sample holds a few counts of the clone carrying this TCR beta chain. The antigen is not known. 5'RACE with constant-segment primers built TCRalpha and TCRbeta cDNA libraries with UMIs. Using its own MiXCR run on the 5' RACE reads, TCRdb lists one record per CDR3 protein. Among more than 250,000 distinct CDR3 sequences listed, roughly 17% were seen once. The data derive from a study of T-cell memory formation after mild COVID-19. Germline CDR1 reads MNHEY; CDR2 reads SVGAGI. The junction had 3 bases not matched to a gene; V was cut back by 0 bases and J by 5 bases. The CDR3 runs to 17 residues. General study findings and limits: There were some responding clones in pre-infection memory, which suggested that cross-reactive memory had joined. Mainly in CM and EM were contracting CD4+ clones; CD8+ were in EMRA.

V and J are TRBV6-5 and TRBJ2-3; 15 bases line up with TRBD2. Sequenced input: PBMCs or a T cell subset sorted from them (not recorded which). This sequence originates from a man between 18 and 29 years old who had mild COVID-19 (a few samples of this study predate the infection). Cell type and time point are not known. CDR3 DNA sequence: TGTGCCAGCAGTTACTCTCTGGGACTAGCGGGAGGAGATACGCAGTATTTT. Its protein product is CASSYSLGLAGGDTQYF.